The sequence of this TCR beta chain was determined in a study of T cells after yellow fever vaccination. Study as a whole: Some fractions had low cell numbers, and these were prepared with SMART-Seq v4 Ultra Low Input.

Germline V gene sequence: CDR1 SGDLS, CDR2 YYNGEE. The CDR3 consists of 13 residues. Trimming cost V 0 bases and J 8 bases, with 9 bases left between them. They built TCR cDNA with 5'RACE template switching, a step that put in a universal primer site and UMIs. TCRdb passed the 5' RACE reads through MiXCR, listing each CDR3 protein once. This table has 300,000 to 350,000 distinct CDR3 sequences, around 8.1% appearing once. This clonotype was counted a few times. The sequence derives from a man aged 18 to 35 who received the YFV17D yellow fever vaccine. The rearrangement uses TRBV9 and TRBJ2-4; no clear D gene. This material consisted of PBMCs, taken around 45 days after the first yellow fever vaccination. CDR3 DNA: TGTGCCAGCAGCGTAGCCATGGCGGACATTCAGTACTTC. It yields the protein CASSVAMADIQYF.